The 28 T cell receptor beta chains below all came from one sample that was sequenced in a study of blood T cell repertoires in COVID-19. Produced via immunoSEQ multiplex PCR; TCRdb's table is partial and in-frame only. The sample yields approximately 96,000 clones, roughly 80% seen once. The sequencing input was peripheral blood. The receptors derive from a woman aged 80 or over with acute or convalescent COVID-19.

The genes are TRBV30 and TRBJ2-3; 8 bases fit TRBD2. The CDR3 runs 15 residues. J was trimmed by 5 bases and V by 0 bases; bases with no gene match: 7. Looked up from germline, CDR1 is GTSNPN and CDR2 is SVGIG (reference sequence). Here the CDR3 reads CAWSVGHLAGDTQYF. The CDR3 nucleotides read TGTGCCTGGAGTGTGGGTCACCTAGCGGGAGATACGCAGTATTTT.

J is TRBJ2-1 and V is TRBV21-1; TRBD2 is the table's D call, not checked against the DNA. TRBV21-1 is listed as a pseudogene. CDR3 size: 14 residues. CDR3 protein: CASSSRGRINEQFF. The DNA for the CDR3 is TGTGCCAGCAGCAGCCGCGGCAGAATCAATGAGCAGTTCTTC.

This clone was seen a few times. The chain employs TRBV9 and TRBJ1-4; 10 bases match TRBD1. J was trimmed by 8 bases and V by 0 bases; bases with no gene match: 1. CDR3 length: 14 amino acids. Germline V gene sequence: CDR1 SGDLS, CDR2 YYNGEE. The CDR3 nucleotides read TGTGCCAGCAGCGTAGCGGACAGGGGGGAAAAACTGTTTTTT. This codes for CASSVADRGEKLFF.

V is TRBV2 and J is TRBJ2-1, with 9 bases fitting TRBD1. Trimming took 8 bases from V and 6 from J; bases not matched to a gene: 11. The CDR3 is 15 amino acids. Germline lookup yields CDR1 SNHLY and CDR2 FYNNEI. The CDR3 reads CASRTGTGWGNEQFF. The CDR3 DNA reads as TGTGCCAGCCGGACCGGGACAGGGTGGGGCAATGAGCAGTTCTTC.

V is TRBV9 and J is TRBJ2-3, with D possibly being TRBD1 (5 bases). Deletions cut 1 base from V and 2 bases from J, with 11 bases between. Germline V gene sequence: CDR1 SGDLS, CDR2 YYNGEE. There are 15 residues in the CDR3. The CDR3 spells CASSVWGRPTDTQYF. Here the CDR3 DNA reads TGTGCCAGCAGCGTATGGGGCAGACCCACAGATACGCAGTATTTT.

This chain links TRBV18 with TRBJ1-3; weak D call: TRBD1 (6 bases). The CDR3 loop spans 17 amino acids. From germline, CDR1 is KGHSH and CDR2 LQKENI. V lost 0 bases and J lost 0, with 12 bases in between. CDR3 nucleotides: TGTGCCAGCTCACCACCGTCGAGGGGGAACTCTGGAAACACCATATATTTT. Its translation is CASSPPSRGNSGNTIYF. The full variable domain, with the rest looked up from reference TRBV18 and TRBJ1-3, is NAGVMQNPRHLVRRRGQEARLRCSPMKGHSHVYWYRQLPEEGLKFMVYLQKENIIDESGMPKERFSAEFPKEGPSILRIQQVVRGDSAAYFCASSPPSRGNSGNTIYFGEGSWLTVV.

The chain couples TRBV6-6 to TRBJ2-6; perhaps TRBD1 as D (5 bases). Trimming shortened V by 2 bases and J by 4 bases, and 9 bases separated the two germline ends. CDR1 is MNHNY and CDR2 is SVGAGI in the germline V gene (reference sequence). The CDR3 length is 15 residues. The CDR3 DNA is TGTGCCAGCAGTTACACAGGTTACGGGGCCAACGTCCTGACTTTC. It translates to CASSYTGYGANVLTF.

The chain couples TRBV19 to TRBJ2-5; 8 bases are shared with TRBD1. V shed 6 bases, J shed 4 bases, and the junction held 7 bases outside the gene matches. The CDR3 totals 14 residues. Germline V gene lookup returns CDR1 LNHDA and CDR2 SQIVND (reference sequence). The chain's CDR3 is CASRKRQGPETQYF. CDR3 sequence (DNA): TGTGCCAGTAGGAAAAGACAGGGGCCAGAGACCCAGTACTTC.

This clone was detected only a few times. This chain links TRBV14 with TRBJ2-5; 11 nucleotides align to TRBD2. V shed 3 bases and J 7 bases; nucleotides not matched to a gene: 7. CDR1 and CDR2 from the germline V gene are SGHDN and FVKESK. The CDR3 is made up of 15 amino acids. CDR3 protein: CASSHAGTSGMTQYF. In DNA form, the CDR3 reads TGTGCCAGCAGCCACGCCGGGACTAGCGGCATGACCCAGTACTTC.

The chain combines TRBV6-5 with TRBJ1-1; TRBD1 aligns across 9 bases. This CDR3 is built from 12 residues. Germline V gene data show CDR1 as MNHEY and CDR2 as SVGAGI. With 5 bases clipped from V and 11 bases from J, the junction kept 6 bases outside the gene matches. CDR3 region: CASSPTTGGAFF. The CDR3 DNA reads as TGTGCCAGCAGTCCCACGACAGGGGGGGCTTTCTTT.

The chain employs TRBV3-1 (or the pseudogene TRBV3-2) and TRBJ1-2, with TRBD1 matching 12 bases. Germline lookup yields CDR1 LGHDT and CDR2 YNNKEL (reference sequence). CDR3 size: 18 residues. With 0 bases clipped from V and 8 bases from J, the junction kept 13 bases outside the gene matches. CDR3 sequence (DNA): TGTGCCAGCAGCCAAGAGTATACCCCGGGACAGGGGGCCCGAGGCTACACCTTC. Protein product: CASSQEYTPGQGARGYTF.

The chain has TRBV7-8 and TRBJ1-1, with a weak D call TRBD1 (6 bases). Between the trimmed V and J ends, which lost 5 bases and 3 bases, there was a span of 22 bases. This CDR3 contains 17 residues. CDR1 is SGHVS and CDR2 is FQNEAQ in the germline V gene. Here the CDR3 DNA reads TGTGCCAGCAGCCGGTATTGGGGCAGGGGAGCGGACACTGAAGCTTTCTTT. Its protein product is CASSRYWGRGADTEAFF.

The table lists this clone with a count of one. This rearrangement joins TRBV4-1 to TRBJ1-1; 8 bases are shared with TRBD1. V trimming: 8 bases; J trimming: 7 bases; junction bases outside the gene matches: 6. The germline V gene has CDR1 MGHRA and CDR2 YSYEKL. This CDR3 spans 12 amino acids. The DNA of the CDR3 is TGCGCCAGCGGGAACAGGGGGGGTGAAGCTTTCTTT. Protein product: CASGNRGGEAFF.

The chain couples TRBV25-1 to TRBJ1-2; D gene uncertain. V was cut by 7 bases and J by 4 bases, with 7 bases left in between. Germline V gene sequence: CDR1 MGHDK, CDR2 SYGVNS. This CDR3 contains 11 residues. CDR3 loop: CASTAGYGYTF. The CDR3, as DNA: TGTGCCAGCACGGCAGGCTATGGCTACACCTTC.

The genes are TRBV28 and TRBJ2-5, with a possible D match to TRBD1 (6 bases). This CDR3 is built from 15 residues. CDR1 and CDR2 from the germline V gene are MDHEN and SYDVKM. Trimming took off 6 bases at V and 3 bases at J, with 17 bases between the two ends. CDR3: CASRGASRGKETQYF. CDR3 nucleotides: TGTGCCAGCAGAGGTGCGTCCAGGGGCAAAGAGACCCAGTACTTC.

The CDR3 nucleotides are TGTGCCAGCAGCCAGGGTTACTCTGGAAACACCATATATTTT. It encodes CASSQGYSGNTIYF. This chain joins TRBV5-8 and TRBJ1-3; D is possibly TRBD1 (5 bases). The CDR3 contains 14 residues. Trimming took off 4 bases at V and 0 bases at J, with 8 bases between the two ends. Germline V gene data show CDR1 as SGHTS and CDR2 as YDEGEE.

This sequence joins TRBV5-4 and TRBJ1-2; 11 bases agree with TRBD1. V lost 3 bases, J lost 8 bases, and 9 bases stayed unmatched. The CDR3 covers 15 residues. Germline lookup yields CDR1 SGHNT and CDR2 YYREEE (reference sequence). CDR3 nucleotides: TGTGCCAGCAGCTCCCCCCGGGACAGGGGGAAGGGCTACACCTTC. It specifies CASSSPRDRGKGYTF.

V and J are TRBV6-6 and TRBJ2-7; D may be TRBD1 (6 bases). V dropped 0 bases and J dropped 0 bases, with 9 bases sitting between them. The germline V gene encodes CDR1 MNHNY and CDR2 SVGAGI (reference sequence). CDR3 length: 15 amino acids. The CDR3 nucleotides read TGTGCCAGCAGTTACTCGAGGGGGAGCTCCTACGAGCAGTACTTC. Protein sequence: CASSYSRGSSYEQYF.

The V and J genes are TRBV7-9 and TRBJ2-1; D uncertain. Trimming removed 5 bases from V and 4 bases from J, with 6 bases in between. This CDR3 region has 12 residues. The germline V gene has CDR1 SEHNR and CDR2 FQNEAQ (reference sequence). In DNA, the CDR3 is TGTGCCAGCAGCCGAGAATACAATGAGCAGTTCTTC. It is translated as CASSREYNEQFF.

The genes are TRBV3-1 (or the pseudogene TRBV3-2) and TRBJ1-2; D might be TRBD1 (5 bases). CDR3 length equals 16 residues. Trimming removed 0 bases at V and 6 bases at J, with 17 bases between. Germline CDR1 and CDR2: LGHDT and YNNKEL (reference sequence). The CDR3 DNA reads TGTGCCAGCAGCCAAGATAGGAGGGCCTGGGGGGATGGCTACACCTTC. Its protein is CASSQDRRAWGDGYTF.

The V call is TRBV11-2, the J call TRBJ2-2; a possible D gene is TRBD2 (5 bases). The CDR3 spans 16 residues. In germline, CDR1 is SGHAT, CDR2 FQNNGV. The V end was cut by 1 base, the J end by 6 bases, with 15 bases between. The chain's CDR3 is CASSLALGGRPGELFF. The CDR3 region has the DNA TGTGCCAGCAGCTTAGCTCTAGGCGGGCGACCCGGGGAGCTGTTTTTT.

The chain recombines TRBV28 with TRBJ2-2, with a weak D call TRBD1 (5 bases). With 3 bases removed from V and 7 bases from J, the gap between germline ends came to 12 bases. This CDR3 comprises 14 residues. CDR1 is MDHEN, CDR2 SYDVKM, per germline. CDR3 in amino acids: CASSLGQVLGELFF. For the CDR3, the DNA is TGTGCCAGCAGTTTGGGGCAGGTCCTCGGGGAGCTGTTTTTT.

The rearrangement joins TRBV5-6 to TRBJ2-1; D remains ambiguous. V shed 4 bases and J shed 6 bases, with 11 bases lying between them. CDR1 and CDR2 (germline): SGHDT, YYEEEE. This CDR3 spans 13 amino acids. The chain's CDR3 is CASSPVTSNEQFF. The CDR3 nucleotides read TGTGCCAGCAGCCCGGTTACTTCCAATGAGCAGTTCTTC.

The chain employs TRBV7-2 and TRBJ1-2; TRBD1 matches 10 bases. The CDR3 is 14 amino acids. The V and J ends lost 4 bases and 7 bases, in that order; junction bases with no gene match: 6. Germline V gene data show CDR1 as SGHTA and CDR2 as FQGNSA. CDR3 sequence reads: CASSYDRGQGGYTF. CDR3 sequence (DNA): TGTGCCAGCAGCTACGACAGGGGGCAGGGTGGCTACACCTTC.

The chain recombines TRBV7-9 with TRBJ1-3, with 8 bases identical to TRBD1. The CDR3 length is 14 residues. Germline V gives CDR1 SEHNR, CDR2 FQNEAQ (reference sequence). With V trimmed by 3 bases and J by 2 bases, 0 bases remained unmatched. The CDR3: CASSFRGPGNTIYF. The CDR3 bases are TGTGCCAGCAGCTTCAGGGGGCCTGGAAACACCATATATTTT.

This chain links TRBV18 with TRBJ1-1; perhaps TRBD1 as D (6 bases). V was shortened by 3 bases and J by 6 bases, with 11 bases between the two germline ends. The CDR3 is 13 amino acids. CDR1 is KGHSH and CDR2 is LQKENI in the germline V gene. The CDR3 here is CASSPDRNPEAFF. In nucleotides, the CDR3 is TGTGCCAGCTCACCGGACAGAAACCCTGAAGCTTTCTTT.

The CDR3 bases are TGTGCCAGCAGTCCAGGACAGGGCACCCACGAGCAGTACTTC. Protein sequence: CASSPGQGTHEQYF. The chain combines TRBV28 with TRBJ2-7, with 8 bases fitting TRBD1. This CDR3 spans 14 amino acids. CDR1 and CDR2 from the germline V gene are MDHEN and SYDVKM. V lost 5 bases, J lost 5 bases, and 8 bases stayed unmatched.

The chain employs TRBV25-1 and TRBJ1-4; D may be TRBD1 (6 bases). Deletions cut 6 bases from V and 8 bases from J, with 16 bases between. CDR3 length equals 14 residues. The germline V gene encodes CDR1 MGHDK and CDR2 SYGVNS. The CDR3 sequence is CASSSGVRGEKLFF. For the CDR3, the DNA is TGTGCCAGCAGCTCAGGGGTGCGGGGGGAAAAACTGTTTTTT.